Below are 17 T cell receptor beta chains sequenced from a single sample in a study of beta chain features in type 1 diabetes. The sequenced template was cDNA made from the entire isolated RNA. Only in-frame clones appear in the TCRdb table, and some are missing; sequencing was by immunoSEQ multiplex PCR. This repertoire shows under 900,000 clones, 15% to 20% found once; its top ten account for 0.023%. What was sequenced was naive CD4+ T cells from blood. These receptor sequences come from a woman under 30 in good health.

The CDR3 protein is CASSLAAASTDTQYF. The CDR3 DNA reads TGTGCCAGCAGCTTAGCAGCGGCTAGCACAGATACGCAGTATTTT. The chain joins TRBV7-3 to TRBJ2-3, with D tentatively TRBD2 (5 bases). Germline CDR1 is SGHTA and CDR2 is FQGTGA. The CDR3 is 15 amino acids. The ends were cut back, 2 bases at V and 0 bases at J, with 9 bases in the middle.

Details on this clone: Germline is not matched at one junction end, which may reflect a read error. The V call is TRBV29-1, the J call TRBJ2-5; no firm D call. The CDR3 loop spans 13 amino acids. Germline assignment: CDR1 SQVTM and CDR2 ANQGSEA. The CDR3 protein is CSVDAIAEEAQYF. CDR3 nucleotide sequence: TGCAGCGTTGATGCGATAGCCGAAGAGGCCCAGTACTTC. Combining the CDR3 with reference TRBV29-1 and TRBJ2-5 gives the whole variable domain SAVISQKPSRDICQRGTSLTIQCQVDSQVTMMFWYRQQPGQSLTLIATANQGSEATYESGFVIDKFPISRPNLTFSTLTVSNMSPEDSSIYLCSVDAIAEEAQYFGPGTRLLVL.

To note about this clone: Additional DNA sequences in this sample encode the identical CDR3. The rearrangement uses TRBV7-3 and TRBJ2-1; D gene ambiguous. V lost 1 base to trimming and J lost 2 bases, with 3 bases between them. Germline V gene lookup returns CDR1 SGHTA and CDR2 FQGTGA. There are 13 residues in the CDR3. The CDR3 nucleotides are TGTGCCAGCAGCTTAAATCCCTACAATGAGCAGTTCTTC. Residues: CASSLNPYNEQFF.

This clone was found a few times. The V gene is TRBV2, the J gene TRBJ2-1, with TRBD2 identical over 8 bases. CDR3 length: 14 residues. The J segment lost 8 bases and the V segment lost 5 bases, leaving 8 bases of the junction unmatched. The germline CDR1 and CDR2 sequences are SNHLY and FYNNEI. CDR3 sequence (DNA): TGTGCCAGCAGTTCCGGGACTAGGGAGGATGAGCAGTTCTTC. It specifies CASSSGTREDEQFF.

V and J are TRBV19 and TRBJ2-4; D gene ambiguous. Germline CDR1 and CDR2: LNHDA and SQIVND (reference sequence). The CDR3 is made up of 15 amino acids. Trimming left V 5 bases short and J 1 base short, with 12 bases between. CDR3 loop: CASSSLAEAKNIQYF. In DNA form, the CDR3 reads TGTGCCAGTAGTTCACTGGCGGAGGCCAAAAACATTCAGTACTTC.

This chain uses TRBV19 with TRBJ1-5; perhaps TRBD1 as D (5 bases). V dropped 4 bases and J dropped 3 bases, with 13 bases sitting between them. The CDR3 is 15 amino acids. Per germline, CDR1 LNHDA and CDR2 SQIVND (reference sequence). This CDR3 reads CASSKFQGNNQPQHF. DNA of the CDR3: TGTGCCAGTAGTAAGTTTCAGGGAAACAATCAGCCCCAGCATTTT.

J is TRBJ2-2 and V is TRBV6-5; 8 bases line up with TRBD1. Germline CDR1 and CDR2: MNHEY and SVGAGI. Trimming at V came to 10 bases and at J to 4 bases, leaving 8 bases not matched to a gene. The length of the CDR3 is 14 residues. CDR3 sequence (DNA): TGTGCCATCAGCTCAGGGGGCTTCACCGGGGAGCTGTTTTTT. Its protein is CAISSGGFTGELFF.

The chain is built from TRBV4-1 and TRBJ1-2; no reliable D call. The germline V and J ends were trimmed by 5 bases and 2 bases, with 15 bases remaining between them. CDR1 is MGHRA, CDR2 YSYEKL, per germline. The CDR3 spans 15 residues. The CDR3 DNA reads as TGCGCCAGCAGCGCCTATACCAAGTGGAACTATGGCTACACCTTC. As protein: CASSAYTKWNYGYTF.

The J gene is TRBJ2-7, the V gene TRBV29-1; D unclear. The CDR3 is 14 amino acids. V lost 4 bases and J lost 3, with 16 bases in between. Germline V gives CDR1 SQVTM, CDR2 ANQGSEA. CDR3 bases: TGCAGCGTTGGTCCCCACAGTGCCAGCTACGAGCAGTACTTC. Translating gives CSVGPHSASYEQYF.

V usage is TRBV5-1 and J usage is TRBJ2-2; tentatively, D is TRBD1 (6 bases). V lost 5 bases and J 4 bases, leaving 12 bases between the germline ends. In germline, CDR1 is SGHRS, CDR2 YFSETQ. The CDR3 is made up of 14 amino acids. In DNA form, the CDR3 reads TGCGCCAGCAGACAGGGCAGTGGCACCGGGGAGCTGTTTTTT. Translated: CASRQGSGTGELFF.

The chain couples TRBV6-1 to TRBJ1-3; D not resolved. This CDR3 region has 14 residues. Germline V gene data show CDR1 as MNHNS and CDR2 as SASEGT. V lost 4 bases, J lost 4 bases, and 11 bases lay in between. The CDR3, as DNA: TGTGCCAGCAGTGGGACTTTGGGAGGAAACACCATATATTTT. Its protein is CASSGTLGGNTIYF.

This clone was observed a few times. The chain couples TRBV7-2 to TRBJ2-1, with D tentatively TRBD2 (5 bases). The V end was cut by 3 bases, the J end by 3 bases, with 9 bases between. The CDR3 covers 14 residues. Germline lookup yields CDR1 SGHTA and CDR2 FQGNSA. CDR3 sequence (DNA): TGTGCCAGCAGCTTCATCGGAGGCTACAATGAGCAGTTCTTC. As protein: CASSFIGGYNEQFF. Together with reference TRBV7-2 and TRBJ2-1, the CDR3 gives the full variable domain: GAGVSQSPSNKVTEKGKDVELRCDPISGHTALYWYRQSLGQGLEFLIYFQGNSAPDKSGLPSDRFSAERTGGSVSTLTIQRTQQEDSAVYLCASSFIGGYNEQFFGPGTRLTVL.

The chain employs TRBV29-1 and TRBJ1-4, with 8 bases identical to TRBD1. CDR1 and CDR2 (germline): SQVTM, ANQGSEA. V was pared by 3 bases and J by 5 bases, with 2 bases of the junction left unmatched. The CDR3 has 13 residues. The CDR3 spells CSVDRQGNEKLFF. In DNA form, the CDR3 reads TGCAGCGTTGACAGACAGGGGAATGAAAAACTGTTTTTT.

The chain has TRBV28 and TRBJ2-7; D not certain. Germline lookup yields CDR1 MDHEN and CDR2 SYDVKM. The CDR3 is 11 amino acids. Trimming left V 4 bases short and J 9 bases short, with 10 bases between. DNA for the CDR3: TGTGCCAGCAGTTCTGAATTGGCGCAGTACTTC. Translated: CASSSELAQYF. Drawing the rest from reference TRBV28 and TRBJ2-7, the complete variable domain is DVKVTQSSRYLVKRTGEKVFLECVQDMDHENMFWYRQDPGLGLRLIYFSYDVKMKEKGDIPEGYSVSREKKERFSLILESASTNQTSMYLCASSSELAQYFGPGTRLTVT.

This clone was counted a few times. This chain links TRBV7-2 with TRBJ2-3, with a weak D call TRBD1 (6 bases). The germline gives CDR1 SGHTA, CDR2 FQGNSA. The CDR3 has 14 residues. V dropped 1 base and J dropped 8 bases, with 13 bases sitting between them. DNA for the CDR3: TGTGCCAGCAGCTTAGACAGGGCCACGGGTACGCAGTATTTT. Translation: CASSLDRATGTQYF. The complete variable domain, with remaining parts taken from reference TRBV7-2 and TRBJ2-3, reads GAGVSQSPSNKVTEKGKDVELRCDPISGHTALYWYRQSLGQGLEFLIYFQGNSAPDKSGLPSDRFSAERTGGSVSTLTIQRTQQEDSAVYLCASSLDRATGTQYFGPGTRLTVL.

This clone has a handful of counts. The V call is TRBV10-3, the J call TRBJ2-5; TRBD2 aligns across 9 bases. V gave up 6 bases and J gave up 5 bases; unmatched junction bases: 10. The germline gives CDR1 ENHRY, CDR2 SYGVKD. The CDR3 spans 15 residues. For the CDR3, the DNA is TGTGCCATCAGACCTCAAGCGGGAGGTGCGGAGACCCAGTACTTC. Protein: CAIRPQAGGAETQYF.

This clone was observed a handful of times. The chain combines TRBV7-2 with TRBJ1-3; 8 bases match TRBD1. After removal of 5 bases from V and 3 bases from J, the junction contained 15 bases not matched to a gene. The CDR3 sequence is 18 residues long. Germline V gene lookup returns CDR1 SGHTA and CDR2 FQGNSA. CDR3 sequence (DNA): TGTGCCAGCAGCCTCCGGTTCGGGCAGGGGGCAGGTGGAAACACCATATATTTT. Its translation: CASSLRFGQGAGGNTIYF. The complete variable domain, with remaining parts taken from reference TRBV7-2 and TRBJ1-3, reads GAGVSQSPSNKVTEKGKDVELRCDPISGHTALYWYRQSLGQGLEFLIYFQGNSAPDKSGLPSDRFSAERTGGSVSTLTIQRTQQEDSAVYLCASSLRFGQGAGGNTIYFGEGSWLTVV.